The next 32 T cell receptor beta chains were all read from a single sample in a study of Ad26.COV2.S vaccination and SARS-CoV-2 variants. Generated by immunoSEQ multiplex PCR, the TCRdb table keeps only in-frame clones and is missing some. Here the sample spans approximately 400,000 clones, 70% to 90% being singletons. Noted treatment: 15 to 20 received Ad26.COV2.S at low or high dose, single or two shots; roughly five received placebo; per-sample allocation not given. Sample collection was performed on day 63 after the first vaccine or placebo injection. This sample comprised peripheral blood, obtained in a trial of Ad26.COV2.S vaccine versus placebo. These receptors were collected from a person aged 18 to 65 who received the Ad26.COV2.S COVID-19 vaccine or a placebo.

The CDR3 sequence is CASSQGGGRRTQETQYF. The CDR3 coding sequence is TGCGCCAGCAGCCAGGGTGGGGGTAGGCGGACCCAAGAGACCCAGTACTTC. The rearrangement joins TRBV4-3 to TRBJ2-5; either TRBD1 or TRBD2 may supply D (5 bases each). The V end was cut by 3 bases, the J end by 1 base, with 18 bases between. The germline gives CDR1 LGHNA, CDR2 YSLEER. This CDR3 has 17 amino acids.

This chain links TRBV7-2 with TRBJ1-2, with D maybe TRBD1 (5 bases). There are 17 residues in the CDR3. Germline lookup yields CDR1 SGHTA and CDR2 FQGNSA. Trimming took off 0 bases at V and 4 bases at J, with 18 bases between the two ends. CDR3 sequence: CASSLAPPGATPYGYTF. The CDR3 region has the DNA TGTGCCAGCAGCTTAGCCCCTCCCGGGGCTACACCCTATGGCTACACCTTC. Full variable domain (remainder filled in from reference TRBV7-2 and TRBJ1-2): GAGVSQSPSNKVTEKGKDVELRCDPISGHTALYWYRQSLGQGLEFLIYFQGNSAPDKSGLPSDRFSAERTGGSVSTLTIQRTQQEDSAVYLCASSLAPPGATPYGYTFGSGTRLTVV.

The chain couples TRBV28 to TRBJ1-4; D gene uncertain. Germline assignment: CDR1 MDHEN and CDR2 SYDVKM. CDR3 length equals 14 residues. V shed 3 bases and J shed 7 bases, with 12 bases lying between them. For the CDR3, the DNA is TGTGCCAGCAGTTTTCGCCTCCGAGGTGAAAAACTGTTTTTT. It encodes CASSFRLRGEKLFF.

V gene TRBV7-7 combines with J gene TRBJ1-4; no clear D gene. V lost 5 bases and J 0 bases, leaving 10 bases between the germline ends. CDR3 length: 15 amino acids. Germline V CDR1 and CDR2: SSHAT, FNYEAQ (reference sequence). The DNA for the CDR3 is TGTGCCAGCAGCCCCTCGAGAGCAACTAATGAAAAACTGTTTTTT. Amino acids: CASSPSRATNEKLFF.

This chain connects TRBV7-2 to TRBJ2-3; 9 bases are a match to TRBD2. This CDR3 spans 18 amino acids. Per the germline V gene, CDR1 is SGHTA and CDR2 is FQGNSA. With V trimmed by 1 base and J by 4 bases, 12 bases remained unmatched. CDR3 coding DNA: TGTGCCAGCAGCTTAGTTGCCCGTAGCGGGGGAGGGGCAGATACGCAGTATTTT. The encoded protein is CASSLVARSGGGADTQYF.

The chain has TRBV28 and TRBJ1-6; D gene unclear. Per germline, CDR1 MDHEN and CDR2 SYDVKM. Trimming left V 2 bases short and J 6 bases short, with 8 bases between. The CDR3 totals 14 residues. This CDR3 reads CASSLRPANSPLHF. Written as DNA, the CDR3 is TGTGCCAGCAGTTTAAGGCCAGCTAATTCACCCCTCCACTTT.

The gene calls are TRBV7-9 and TRBJ2-3; maybe TRBD1 (5 bases). The germline CDR1 and CDR2 sequences are SEHNR and FQNEAQ (reference sequence). V lost 5 bases, J lost 0 bases, and 9 bases lay in between. This CDR3 spans 14 amino acids. The chain's CDR3 is CASSPGASTDTQYF. DNA of the CDR3: TGTGCCAGCAGCCCTGGGGCTAGCACAGATACGCAGTATTTT.

The rearrangement joins TRBV6-2 or TRBV6-3 to TRBJ2-5, with D unclear. Trimming shortened V by 0 bases and J by 5 bases, and 13 bases separated the two germline ends. Germline-derived CDR1 and CDR2 are MNHEY and SVGEGT. The CDR3 loop spans 15 amino acids. CDR3 sequence (DNA): TGTGCCAGCAGTTACTCGGGTGCGGCCTGGGAGACCCAGTACTTC. This codes for CASSYSGAAWETQYF.

The V gene is TRBV7-9, the J gene TRBJ2-1; TRBD2 is a possible D gene (6 bases). CDR1 is SEHNR and CDR2 is FQNEAQ in the germline V gene (reference sequence). This CDR3 spans 15 amino acids. The V and J ends lost 5 bases and 12 bases respectively, with 23 bases between them. CDR3: CASSRAEGSGSRQFF. DNA of the CDR3: TGTGCCAGCAGCCGGGCGGAGGGGTCCGGTAGTCGGCAGTTCTTC. The full variable domain, its missing parts supplied by reference TRBV7-9 and TRBJ2-1, is DTGVSQNPRHKITKRGQNVTFRCDPISEHNRLYWYRQTLGQGPEFLTYFQNEAQLEKSRLLSDRFSAERPKGSFSTLEIQRTEQGDSAMYLCASSRAEGSGSRQFFGPGTRLTVL.

The rearrangement joins TRBV28 to TRBJ1-4; unclear D gene. Germline V gene lookup returns CDR1 MDHEN and CDR2 SYDVKM. The V and J ends lost 5 bases and 0 bases respectively, with 13 bases between them. There are 16 residues in the CDR3. The CDR3 DNA is TGTGCCAGCAGTCCCCCGGGTTTTGCAACTAATGAAAAACTGTTTTTT. Protein: CASSPPGFATNEKLFF.

The J gene is TRBJ2-1, the V gene TRBV7-9; 12 nucleotides agree with TRBD2. V gave up 3 bases and J gave up 4 bases; unmatched junction bases: 4. The CDR3 is made up of 16 amino acids. CDR1 and CDR2 from the germline V gene are SEHNR and FQNEAQ (reference sequence). This chain's CDR3 is CASSFRTSGEYNEQFF. The DNA for the CDR3 is TGTGCCAGCAGCTTTCGGACTAGCGGGGAGTACAATGAGCAGTTCTTC.

V is TRBV29-1 and J is TRBJ1-3, with D possibly being TRBD1 (6 bases). V lost 4 bases and J lost 1, with 17 bases in between. CDR1 and CDR2 from the germline V gene are SQVTM and ANQGSEA. The CDR3 sequence is 16 residues long. CDR3 nucleotide sequence: TGCAGCGTTGTTACCTCACAGGGCCTATCTGGAAACACCATATATTTT. Encoded protein: CSVVTSQGLSGNTIYF.

The gene calls are TRBV5-4 and TRBJ1-2, with D tentatively TRBD1 (6 bases). V lost 1 base to trimming and J lost 1 base, with 14 bases between them. The germline gives CDR1 SGHNT, CDR2 YYREEE (reference sequence). This CDR3 has 16 amino acids. The CDR3 coding sequence is TGTGCCAGCAGCTTGTCGACCGGGACACTTAACTATGGCTACACCTTC. Protein sequence: CASSLSTGTLNYGYTF.

The table lists this clone with a count of one. This rearrangement joins TRBV7-9 to TRBJ1-6; D is unclear. CDR3 size: 14 residues. The germline CDR1 and CDR2 sequences are SEHNR and FQNEAQ (reference sequence). V dropped 1 base and J dropped 7 bases, with 8 bases sitting between them. This CDR3 reads CASSLDTGNSPLHF. The CDR3 DNA reads as TGTGCCAGCAGCTTAGACACGGGAAATTCACCCCTCCACTTT.

The V gene is TRBV28, the J gene TRBJ2-7, with 9 bases lining up with TRBD2. This CDR3 is built from 14 residues. V shed 6 bases and J 3 bases; nucleotides not matched to a gene: 6. Germline CDR1 is MDHEN and CDR2 is SYDVKM. The CDR3 DNA reads as TGTGCCAGCAGCAAACTAGCGGGTGTCTACGAGCAGTACTTC. Residues: CASSKLAGVYEQYF.

The chain is built from TRBV4-3 and TRBJ2-2; a possible D gene is TRBD2 (6 bases). Germline V lookup: CDR1 LGHNA, CDR2 YSLEER. V was shortened by 0 bases and J by 3 bases, with 17 bases between the two germline ends. The CDR3 is 18 amino acids. In DNA, the CDR3 is TGCGCCAGCAGCCAAGAGGGCCCCATAGCGGTCGACACCGGGGAGCTGTTTTTT. Amino acid sequence: CASSQEGPIAVDTGELFF.

The V call is TRBV7-9, the J call TRBJ2-3; D is unclear. V dropped 1 base and J dropped 2 bases, with 13 bases sitting between them. The CDR3 sequence is 16 residues long. Germline V gives CDR1 SEHNR, CDR2 FQNEAQ (reference sequence). The chain's CDR3 is CASSLGPGPITDTQYF. CDR3 nucleotide sequence: TGTGCCAGCAGCTTAGGTCCGGGTCCTATCACAGATACGCAGTATTTT.

The chain has TRBV19 and TRBJ2-2; the match to TRBD1 covers 10 bases. Germline CDR1 is LNHDA and CDR2 is SQIVND (reference sequence). The V and J ends lost 7 bases and 7 bases, in that order; junction bases with no gene match: 15. The CDR3 has 17 residues. For the CDR3, the DNA is TGTGCCAGTACCACCCCAGACAGGGGGCTTGGGATCGGGGAGCTGTTTTTT. Translation gives CASTTPDRGLGIGELFF.

This clone was observed a single time. V usage is TRBV5-1 and J usage is TRBJ1-2; 7 positions match TRBD1. The CDR3 covers 14 residues. The trim removed 4 bases at V and 3 bases at J, leaving 6 bases unmatched. Germline loops: CDR1 SGHRS, CDR2 YFSETQ. The CDR3 DNA follows: TGCGCCAGCAGCGCCTCAGGGGGGGACTATGGCTACACCTTC. Translation gives CASSASGGDYGYTF.

This chain joins TRBV5-1 and TRBJ2-3, with TRBD1 matching 9 bases. Looked up from germline, CDR1 is SGHRS and CDR2 is YFSETQ. The CDR3 covers 15 residues. The trim removed 5 bases at V and 1 base at J, leaving 5 bases unmatched. The CDR3 DNA reads as TGCGCCAGCAGAAAACAGGGGGCTGGCACAGATACGCAGTATTTT. Translation gives CASRKQGAGTDTQYF.

The chain employs TRBV7-9 and TRBJ2-7; either TRBD1 or TRBD2 may supply D (5 bases each). V was shortened by 7 bases and J by 2 bases, with 12 bases between the two germline ends. The CDR3 runs to 13 residues. The V gene's germline CDR1 is SEHNR and CDR2 FQNEAQ (reference sequence). Written as DNA, the CDR3 is TGTGCCAGCAAAATGGTGGGGGCCTACGAGCAGTACTTC. It codes for CASKMVGAYEQYF.

The V gene is TRBV10-3, the J gene TRBJ2-3; no reliable D call. Trimming left V 0 bases short and J 2 bases short, with 6 bases between. CDR1 ENHRY and CDR2 SYGVKD come from the germline V gene. CDR3 size: 14 residues. CDR3 amino acids: CAISESLTTDTQYF. The CDR3 coding sequence is TGTGCCATCAGTGAGTCCCTAACCACAGATACGCAGTATTTT.

This chain connects TRBV28 to TRBJ2-7; 7 bases are a match to TRBD1. Germline V gene sequence: CDR1 MDHEN, CDR2 SYDVKM. V lost 6 bases to trimming and J lost 1 base; unmatched junction nucleotides: 6. The length of the CDR3 is 14 residues. The CDR3 loop is CASRQTGQSYEQYF. The CDR3 bases are TGTGCCAGCAGACAAACGGGACAGTCCTACGAGCAGTACTTC.

The J gene is TRBJ1-6, the V gene TRBV30; the match to TRBD1 covers 7 bases. Per the germline V gene, CDR1 is GTSNPN and CDR2 is SVGIG (reference sequence). J was trimmed by 12 bases and V by 5 bases; bases with no gene match: 13. This CDR3 comprises 14 residues. This CDR3 reads CAWLGTDTAGPLHF. CDR3 DNA sequence: TGTGCCTGGCTCGGGACAGACACAGCTGGACCCCTCCACTTT.

The rearrangement links TRBV7-9 to TRBJ2-7; 8 bases are shared with TRBD1. This CDR3 contains 14 residues. Germline assignment: CDR1 SEHNR and CDR2 FQNEAQ (reference sequence). With V trimmed by 5 bases and J by 5 bases, 8 bases remained unmatched. Here the CDR3 reads CASSAWTGSNEQYF. The DNA of the CDR3 is TGTGCCAGCAGCGCATGGACAGGGTCCAACGAGCAGTACTTC.

This chain uses TRBV3-1 (or the pseudogene TRBV3-2) with TRBJ2-1, with D hard to call. The V gene's germline CDR1 is LGHDT and CDR2 YNNKEL (reference sequence). V was cut by 3 bases and J by 5 bases, with 5 bases left in between. This CDR3 contains 12 residues. The CDR3, as DNA: TGTGCCAGCAGCCAGACCAACAATGAGCAGTTCTTC. Amino acid sequence: CASSQTNNEQFF.

The V call is TRBV19, the J call TRBJ2-7; a possible D gene is TRBD2 (5 bases). The V end was cut by 2 bases, the J end by 10 bases, with 15 bases between. This CDR3 spans 13 amino acids. In germline, CDR1 is LNHDA, CDR2 SQIVND (reference sequence). CDR3 DNA: TGTGCCAGTAGTATACGAATCGGACCTAGCCAGTACTTC. It codes for CASSIRIGPSQYF.

As DNA, the CDR3 is TGTGCCAGCGGGTCAATTGTAGGGAGCACAGATACGCAGTATTTT. Protein sequence: CASGSIVGSTDTQYF. The rearrangement uses TRBV11-2 and TRBJ2-3; D is unclear. CDR1 and CDR2 from the germline V gene are SGHAT and FQNNGV. The germline V and J ends were trimmed by 8 bases and 0 bases, with 15 bases remaining between them. CDR3 size: 15 residues.

V usage is TRBV15 and J usage is TRBJ2-1; D is possibly TRBD2 (5 bases). V gave up 3 bases and J gave up 0 bases, with 9 bases separating them. There are 15 residues in the CDR3. CDR1 LNHNV and CDR2 YYDKDF come from the germline V gene (reference sequence). CDR3 DNA sequence: TGTGCCACCAGCAGGGACTTTAACTCCTACAATGAGCAGTTCTTC. Its protein is CATSRDFNSYNEQFF.

V gene TRBV5-4 combines with J gene TRBJ1-6; tentatively, D is TRBD1 (5 bases). Germline V gene data show CDR1 as SGHNT and CDR2 as YYREEE (reference sequence). Trimming stripped 3 bases from V and 7 bases from J, with 17 bases between. This CDR3 spans 16 amino acids. This CDR3 is CASSSGTLTLNSPLHF. CDR3 coding DNA: TGTGCCAGCAGCTCGGGGACCCTAACTTTAAATTCACCCCTCCACTTT.

This clone is a singleton in its sample. V gene TRBV6-5 combines with J gene TRBJ2-1; TRBD2 might be the D (5 bases). Trimming pared 7 bases from V and 12 bases from J, leaving 16 bases between. The germline V gene has CDR1 MNHEY and CDR2 SVGAGI. The CDR3 length is 12 residues. CDR3 sequence reads: CASTTNRGGQFF. The CDR3 DNA is TGTGCCAGCACAACTAACCGCGGAGGGCAGTTCTTC.

The V gene is TRBV6-5, the J gene TRBJ1-4; D perhaps matches TRBD1 (5 bases). The V gene lost 1 base and the J gene lost 6 bases, with 12 bases spanning the gap. The CDR3 sequence is 15 residues long. CDR1 MNHEY and CDR2 SVGAGI come from the germline V gene. CDR3 sequence reads: CASSYYGAGYEKLFF. Here the CDR3 DNA reads TGTGCCAGCAGTTACTACGGGGCGGGATATGAAAAACTGTTTTTT.